The clone carrying this TCR beta chain counts as medium-sized (0.01 to 0.1%) by frequency. The target antigen is unknown. TRB was amplified from approximately 230 ng of peripheral blood genomic DNA per sample. The source of the sample is a study of T cell clusters in autoimmune cytopenias. Overall study: The median distinct TRB clonotype count was about 2,500 per sample, from a median around 52,000 reads. Study outcomes and limitations: Primary autoimmune cytopenia patients appeared to lack physiological T cell clusters present in healthy donors.

Multiplex touch-down PCR amplified TRB using TRB-A and TRB-B pools in one tube. TCRdb re-called the multiplex PCR reads; every CDR3 protein appears as one record, without DNA. The sample's table shows about 2,000 distinct CDR3 sequences. This TCR was sampled from a human donor with an autoimmune cytopenia or autoimmune hepatitis (not recorded which). Sequencing was done on a sample of peripheral blood.

This CDR3 is CASSTSQATTNEKLFF. The gene calls are TRBV19 and TRBJ1-4. This CDR3 is built from 16 residues. Germline V gives CDR1 LNHDA, CDR2 SQIVND (reference sequence).